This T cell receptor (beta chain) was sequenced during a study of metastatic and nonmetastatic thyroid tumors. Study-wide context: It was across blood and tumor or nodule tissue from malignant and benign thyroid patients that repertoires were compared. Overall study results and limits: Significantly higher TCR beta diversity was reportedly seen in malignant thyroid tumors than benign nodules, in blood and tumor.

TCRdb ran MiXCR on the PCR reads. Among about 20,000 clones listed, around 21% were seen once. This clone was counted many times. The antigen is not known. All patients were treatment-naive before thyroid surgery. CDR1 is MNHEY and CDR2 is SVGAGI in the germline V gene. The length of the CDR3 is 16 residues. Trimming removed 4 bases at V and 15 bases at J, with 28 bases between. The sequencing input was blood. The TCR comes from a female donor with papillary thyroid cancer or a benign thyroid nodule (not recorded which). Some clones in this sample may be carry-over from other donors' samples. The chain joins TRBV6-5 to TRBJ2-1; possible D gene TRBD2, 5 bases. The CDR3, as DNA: TGTGCCAGCAGTTGGGGTCCCGGGGTAGCCTCCAAATCGTGGTTCTTC. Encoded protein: CASSWGPGVASKSWFF.